This T cell receptor beta chain was sequenced in a study of OX40 agonist ivuxolimab in advanced cancers. This CDR3 spans 12 amino acids. V lost 6 bases and J 3 bases, leaving 6 bases between the germline ends. From germline, CDR1 is MNHEY and CDR2 SVGAGI. Sequenced by immunoSEQ multiplex PCR; TCRdb stores in-frame clones only, minus some. The table includes over 60,000 clones, 94% detected once. V gene TRBV6-5 combines with J gene TRBJ2-1; D gene ambiguous. This receptor was taken from an adult with an advanced solid tumor such as melanoma, head and neck, liver or kidney cancer. Material: CD4+ or CD8+ T cells sorted from blood, obtained in a trial of the OX40 agonist ivuxolimab. The CDR3: CASRENYNEQFF. DNA for the CDR3: TGTGCCAGCAGGGAGAACTACAATGAGCAGTTCTTC.